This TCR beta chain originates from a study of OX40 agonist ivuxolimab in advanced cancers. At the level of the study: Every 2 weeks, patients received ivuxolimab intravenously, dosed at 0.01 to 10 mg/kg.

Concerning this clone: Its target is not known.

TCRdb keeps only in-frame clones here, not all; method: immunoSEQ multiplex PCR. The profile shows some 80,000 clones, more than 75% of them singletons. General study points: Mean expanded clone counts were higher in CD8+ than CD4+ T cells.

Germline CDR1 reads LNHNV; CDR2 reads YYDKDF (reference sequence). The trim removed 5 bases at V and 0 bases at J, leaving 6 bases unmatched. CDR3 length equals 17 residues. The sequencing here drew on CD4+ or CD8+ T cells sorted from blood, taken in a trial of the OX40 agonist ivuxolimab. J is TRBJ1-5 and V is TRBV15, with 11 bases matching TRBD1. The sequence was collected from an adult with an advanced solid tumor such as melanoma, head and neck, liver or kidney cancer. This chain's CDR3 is CATSQDRGLSSNQPQHF. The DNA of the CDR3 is TGTGCCACCAGCCAGGACAGGGGGCTTAGTAGCAATCAGCCCCAGCATTTT.